The clone carrying this T cell receptor (beta chain) has only a few counts. Its antigen is still unknown. TCRdb ran MiXCR on the 5' RACE reads and lists one entry per CDR3 protein. The sample lists hundreds of thousands of distinct CDR3 sequences; about 12% were seen once. These data are taken from a study of T cells after yellow fever vaccination. Points from the study as a whole: Abundant clonotypes from the bulk population could have been carried over as contaminants into FACS-sorted repertoires. After the booster, roughly 96% of CD4 and more than 85% of CD8 primary-response clones were re-detected.

The origin of this receptor is a man aged 30-40 years who received the YFV17D yellow fever vaccine. This specimen was PBMCs, taken on the day of the yellow fever booster vaccination.

CDR3 nucleotide sequence: TGTGCCAGCAGCCCACATCGGGACTTTTACGAGCAGTACTTC. Its translation is CASSPHRDFYEQYF. The chain joins TRBV7-2 to TRBJ2-7; possibly TRBD2 for D (6 bases). Germline V gene lookup returns CDR1 SGHTA and CDR2 FQGNSA. The CDR3 has 14 residues. The germline V and J ends were trimmed by 5 bases and 4 bases, with 15 bases remaining between them.